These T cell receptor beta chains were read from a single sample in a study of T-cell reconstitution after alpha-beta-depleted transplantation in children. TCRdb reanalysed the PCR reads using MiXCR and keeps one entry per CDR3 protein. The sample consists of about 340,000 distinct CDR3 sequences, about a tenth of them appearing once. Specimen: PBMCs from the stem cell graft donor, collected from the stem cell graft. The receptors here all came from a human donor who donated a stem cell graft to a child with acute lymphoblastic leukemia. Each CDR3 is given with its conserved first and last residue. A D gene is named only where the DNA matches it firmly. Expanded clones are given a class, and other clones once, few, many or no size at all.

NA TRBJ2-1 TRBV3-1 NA CASSRTSSYEQFF TGTGCCAGCAGCCGGACCTCGAGCTATGAGCAGTTCTTC
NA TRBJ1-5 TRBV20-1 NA CSARDGSRVGDQPQHF TGCAGTGCTAGAGATGGATCCAGGGTCGGGGATCAGCCCCAGCATTTT
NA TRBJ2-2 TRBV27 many CASSTPLGSNTGELFF TGTGCCAGCAGTACCCCCCTCGGGAGTAACACCGGGGAGCTGTTTTTT
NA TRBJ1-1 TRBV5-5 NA CASTRVGYTEAFF TGTGCCAGCACCAGAGTCGGGTACACTGAAGCTTTCTTT
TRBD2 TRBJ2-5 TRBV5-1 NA CASTLAGGSETQYF TGCGCCAGCACCTTAGCGGGAGGATCAGAGACCCAGTACTTC
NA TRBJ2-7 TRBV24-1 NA CATGQGGEQYF TGTGCCACCGGGCAGGGGGGAGAGCAGTACTTC
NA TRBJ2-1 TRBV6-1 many CASSLGWVGNEQFF TGTGCCAGCAGTCTAGGGTGGGTCGGTAATGAGCAGTTCTTC
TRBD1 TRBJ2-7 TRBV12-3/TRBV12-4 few CASSWGQPYEQYF TGTGCCAGCAGCTGGGGACAGCCCTACGAGCAGTACTTC
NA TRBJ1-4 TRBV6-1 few CASSSTGTTNEKLFF TGTGCCAGCAGCAGCACAGGGACAACTAATGAAAAACTGTTTTTT
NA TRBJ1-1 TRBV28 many CASQGTPLPEAFF TGTGCCAGCCAGGGGACACCACTCCCTGAAGCTTTCTTT
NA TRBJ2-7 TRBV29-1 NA CSVGGRARSYEQYF TGCAGCGTTGGAGGCAGGGCCCGTTCCTACGAGCAGTACTTC
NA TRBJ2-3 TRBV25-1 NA CASSDPLAAGTFADTQYF TGTGCCAGCAGTGATCCCTTGGCGGCAGGGACATTTGCAGATACGCAGTATTTT
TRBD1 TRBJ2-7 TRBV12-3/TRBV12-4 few CASSFHRGPSYEQYF TGTGCCAGCAGTTTCCACAGGGGCCCTAGCTACGAGCAGTACTTC
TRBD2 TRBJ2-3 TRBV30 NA CAWSVVTSGMGDTQYF TGTGCCTGGAGTGTCGTAACTAGCGGGATGGGGGATACGCAGTATTTT
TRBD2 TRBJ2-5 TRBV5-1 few CASSRGLAQETQYF TGCGCCAGCAGCCGAGGACTAGCTCAAGAGACCCAGTACTTC
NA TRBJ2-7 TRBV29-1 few CSVLSLGAYEQYF TGCAGCGTTTTATCGTTAGGGGCCTACGAGCAGTACTTC
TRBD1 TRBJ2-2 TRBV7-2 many CASSLSPGQGNTGELFF TGTGCCAGCAGCTTGAGCCCGGGACAGGGAAACACCGGGGAGCTGTTTTTT
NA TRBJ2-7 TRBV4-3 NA CASSQAQMREQYF TGCGCCAGCAGCCAAGCTCAGATGCGCGAGCAGTACTTC
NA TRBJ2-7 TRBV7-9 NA CASSTDRGGTYEQYF TGTGCCAGCAGCACTGACAGGGGAGGGACCTACGAGCAGTACTTC
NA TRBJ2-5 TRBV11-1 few CASSPAWEPQETQYF TGTGCCAGCAGCCCAGCATGGGAGCCTCAAGAGACCCAGTACTTC
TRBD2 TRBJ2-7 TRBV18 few CASSLAGGPPETGDEQYF TGTGCCAGCTCACTAGCGGGAGGGCCGCCCGAAACAGGCGACGAGCAGTACTTC
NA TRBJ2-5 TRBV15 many CATSTQGTQETQYF TGTGCCACCAGCACGCAGGGGACCCAAGAGACCCAGTACTTC
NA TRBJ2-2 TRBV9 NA CASSPRTSTGELFF TGTGCCAGCAGCCCTCGTACTAGCACCGGGGAGCTGTTTTTT
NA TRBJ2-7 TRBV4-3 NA CASSQSPDSKGEQYF TGCGCCAGCAGCCAATCCCCAGACTCAAAAGGTGAACAGTACTTC
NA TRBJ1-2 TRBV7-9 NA CASSLHREDNYGYTF TGTGCCAGCAGCCTTCACAGGGAAGACAACTATGGCTACACCTTC
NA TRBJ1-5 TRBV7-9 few CASSLDLSGGSPQHF TGTGCCAGCAGCTTAGACCTTTCTGGGGGGTCGCCCCAGCATTTT
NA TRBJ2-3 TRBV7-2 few CASSFGPNTDTQYF TGTGCCAGCAGCTTCGGGCCCAATACAGATACGCAGTATTTT
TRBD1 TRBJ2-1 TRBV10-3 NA CAITTGTGSYNEQFF TGTGCCATCACCACCGGGACAGGGTCCTACAATGAGCAGTTCTTC
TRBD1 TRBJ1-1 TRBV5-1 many CASSLDGQGAAEAFF TGCGCCAGCAGCTTGGATGGTCAGGGGGCTGCTGAAGCTTTCTTT